These T cell receptor beta chains were read from a single sample in a study of human T cells and chemical hapten exposure. MiXCR, run by TCRdb on the reads, gives a single entry per CDR3 protein. The table lists 120,000 or so distinct CDR3 sequences, approximately 9% of them singletons. Sequenced material: whole blood. Receptor source: a human donor in good health. Some clones in this sample may be carry-over from other donors' samples. CDR3s include the opening cysteine and the closing phenylalanine or tryptophan. Each record gives: CDR3 protein, J gene, CDR3 length, V gene.

cdr3_aa: CASSQNGQYSGANVLTF
j_call: TRBJ2-6
cdr3_length: 17
v_call: TRBV4-2

cdr3_aa: CASTRDRAYEQYF
j_call: TRBJ2-7
cdr3_length: 13
v_call: TRBV2

cdr3_aa: CASSVAGQGYEQYF
j_call: TRBJ2-7
cdr3_length: 14
v_call: TRBV9

cdr3_aa: CASSPGTVTYEQYF
j_call: TRBJ2-7
cdr3_length: 14
v_call: TRBV18

cdr3_aa: CSARPGGAISNSPLHF
j_call: TRBJ1-6
cdr3_length: 16
v_call: TRBV20-1

cdr3_aa: CSARTEPGVINQPQHF
j_call: TRBJ1-5
cdr3_length: 16
v_call: TRBV20-1

cdr3_aa: CASSLGAGSTEAFF
j_call: TRBJ1-1
cdr3_length: 14
v_call: TRBV12-3/TRBV12-4

cdr3_aa: CASSQVGVAGGNTQYF
j_call: TRBJ2-3
cdr3_length: 16
v_call: TRBV3-1

cdr3_aa: CASSLRQGGTGELFF
j_call: TRBJ2-2
cdr3_length: 15
v_call: TRBV7-2

cdr3_aa: CASTKQGADEQFF
j_call: TRBJ2-1
cdr3_length: 13
v_call: TRBV5-4

cdr3_aa: CASSEYKGATGGLYF
j_call: TRBJ2-7
cdr3_length: 15
v_call: TRBV25-1

cdr3_aa: CASSLGQGGNTEAFF
j_call: TRBJ1-1
cdr3_length: 15
v_call: TRBV7-9

cdr3_aa: CASSLTGINYGYTF
j_call: TRBJ1-2
cdr3_length: 14
v_call: TRBV27

cdr3_aa: CASSPRTGWKTNTEAFF
j_call: TRBJ1-1
cdr3_length: 17
v_call: TRBV12-3/TRBV12-4

cdr3_aa: CSAMMAGGNTQYF
j_call: TRBJ2-3
cdr3_length: 13
v_call: TRBV20-1

cdr3_aa: CASSSGVGYEQYF
j_call: TRBJ2-7
cdr3_length: 13
v_call: TRBV12-3/TRBV12-4

cdr3_aa: CASSPFTRDTTYEQYF
j_call: TRBJ2-7
cdr3_length: 16
v_call: TRBV18

cdr3_aa: CASSGGATGNTIYF
j_call: TRBJ1-3
cdr3_length: 14
v_call: TRBV5-1

cdr3_aa: CASRAVAIVYNEQFF
j_call: TRBJ2-1
cdr3_length: 15
v_call: TRBV6-2/TRBV6-3

cdr3_aa: CASSPPSSNQPQHF
j_call: TRBJ1-5
cdr3_length: 14
v_call: TRBV18

cdr3_aa: CSVRLMNYGYTF
j_call: TRBJ1-2
cdr3_length: 12
v_call: TRBV29-1

cdr3_aa: CSVGGRSYYEQYF
j_call: TRBJ2-7
cdr3_length: 13
v_call: TRBV29-1

cdr3_aa: CASSSRDLNTEAFF
j_call: TRBJ1-1
cdr3_length: 14
v_call: TRBV27

cdr3_aa: CASSRTGGSYNEQFF
j_call: TRBJ2-1
cdr3_length: 15
v_call: TRBV6-5

cdr3_aa: CASSYSDSGEYNSPLHF
j_call: TRBJ1-6
cdr3_length: 17
v_call: TRBV6-5

cdr3_aa: CASSRRLGAEGETQYF
j_call: TRBJ2-5
cdr3_length: 16
v_call: TRBV5-1

cdr3_aa: CASSAAGVNQPQHF
j_call: TRBJ1-5
cdr3_length: 14
v_call: TRBV7-9

cdr3_aa: CASSYVRDTEAFF
j_call: TRBJ1-1
cdr3_length: 13
v_call: TRBV6-5

cdr3_aa: CASSAPGRTDTQYF
j_call: TRBJ2-3
cdr3_length: 14
v_call: TRBV11-2

cdr3_aa: CSARETGALNSPLHF
j_call: TRBJ1-6
cdr3_length: 15
v_call: TRBV20-1

cdr3_aa: CSARRTSVETQYF
j_call: TRBJ2-5
cdr3_length: 13
v_call: TRBV20-1

cdr3_aa: CAISDREETQYF
j_call: TRBJ2-5
cdr3_length: 12
v_call: TRBV10-3

cdr3_aa: CSVSLGNEQFF
j_call: TRBJ2-1
cdr3_length: 11
v_call: TRBV29-1

cdr3_aa: CASSAYRGPHQETQYF
j_call: TRBJ2-5
cdr3_length: 16
v_call: TRBV7-9

cdr3_aa: CVCTALNTEAFF
j_call: TRBJ1-1
cdr3_length: 12
v_call: TRBV30

cdr3_aa: CASSLEVSGNTIYF
j_call: TRBJ1-3
cdr3_length: 14
v_call: TRBV5-1

cdr3_aa: CASSLTQGSHEQYF
j_call: TRBJ2-7
cdr3_length: 14
v_call: TRBV27

cdr3_aa: CASSPPPKTGVIQETQYF
j_call: TRBJ2-5
cdr3_length: 18
v_call: TRBV7-6